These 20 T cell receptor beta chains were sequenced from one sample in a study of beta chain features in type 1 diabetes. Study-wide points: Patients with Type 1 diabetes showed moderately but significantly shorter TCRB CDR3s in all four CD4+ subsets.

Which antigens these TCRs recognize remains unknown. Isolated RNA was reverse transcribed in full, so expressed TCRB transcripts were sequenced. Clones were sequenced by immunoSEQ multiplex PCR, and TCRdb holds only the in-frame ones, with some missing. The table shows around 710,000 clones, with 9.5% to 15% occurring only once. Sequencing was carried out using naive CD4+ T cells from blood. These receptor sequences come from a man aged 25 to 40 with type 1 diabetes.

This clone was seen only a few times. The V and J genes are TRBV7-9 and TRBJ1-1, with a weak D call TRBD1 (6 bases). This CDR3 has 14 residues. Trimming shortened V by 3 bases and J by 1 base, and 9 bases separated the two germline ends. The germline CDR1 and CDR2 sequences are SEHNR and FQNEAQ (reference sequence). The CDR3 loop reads CASSFTGQNTEAFF. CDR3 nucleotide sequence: TGTGCCAGCAGCTTTACAGGGCAGAACACTGAAGCTTTCTTT. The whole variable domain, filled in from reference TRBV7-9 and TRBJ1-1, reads DTGVSQNPRHKITKRGQNVTFRCDPISEHNRLYWYRQTLGQGPEFLTYFQNEAQLEKSRLLSDRFSAERPKGSFSTLEIQRTEQGDSAMYLCASSFTGQNTEAFFGQGTRLTVV.

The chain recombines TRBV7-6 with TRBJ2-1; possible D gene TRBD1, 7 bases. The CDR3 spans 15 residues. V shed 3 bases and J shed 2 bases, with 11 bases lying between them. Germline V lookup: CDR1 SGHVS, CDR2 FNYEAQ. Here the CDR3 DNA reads TGTGCCAGCAGCTTTGCGGGACAGACCTACAATGAGCAGTTCTTC. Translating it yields CASSFAGQTYNEQFF.

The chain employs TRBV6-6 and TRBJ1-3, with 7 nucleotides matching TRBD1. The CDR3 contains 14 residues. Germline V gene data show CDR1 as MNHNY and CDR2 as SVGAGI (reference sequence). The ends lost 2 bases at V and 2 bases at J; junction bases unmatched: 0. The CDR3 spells CASSYTGAGNTIYF. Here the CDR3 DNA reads TGTGCCAGCAGTTACACAGGGGCTGGAAACACCATATATTTT.

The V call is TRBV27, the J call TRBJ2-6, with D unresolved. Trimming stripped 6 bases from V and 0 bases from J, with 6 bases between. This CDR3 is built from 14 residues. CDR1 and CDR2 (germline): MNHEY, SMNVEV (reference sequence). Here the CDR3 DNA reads TGTGCCAGCAGAGTCTTCTCTGGGGCCAACGTCCTGACTTTC. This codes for CASRVFSGANVLTF.

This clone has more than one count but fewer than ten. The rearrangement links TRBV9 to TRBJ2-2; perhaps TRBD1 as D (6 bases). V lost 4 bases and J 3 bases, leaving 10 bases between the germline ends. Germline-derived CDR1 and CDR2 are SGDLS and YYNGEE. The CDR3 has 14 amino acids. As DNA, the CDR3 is TGTGCCAGCAGCAGGACAGCTTACACCGGGGAGCTGTTTTTT. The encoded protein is CASSRTAYTGELFF.

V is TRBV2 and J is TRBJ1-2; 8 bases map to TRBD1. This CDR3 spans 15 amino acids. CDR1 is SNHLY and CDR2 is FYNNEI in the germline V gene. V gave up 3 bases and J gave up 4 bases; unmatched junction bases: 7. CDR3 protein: CASSEVQGAVYGYTF. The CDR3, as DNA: TGTGCCAGCAGTGAGGTCCAGGGGGCAGTCTATGGCTACACCTTC.

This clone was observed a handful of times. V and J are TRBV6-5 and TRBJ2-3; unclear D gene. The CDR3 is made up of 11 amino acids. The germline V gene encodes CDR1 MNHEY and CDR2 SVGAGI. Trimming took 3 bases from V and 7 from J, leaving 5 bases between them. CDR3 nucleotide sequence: TGTGCCAGCAGTTATCTAAATACGCAGTATTTT. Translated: CASSYLNTQYF.

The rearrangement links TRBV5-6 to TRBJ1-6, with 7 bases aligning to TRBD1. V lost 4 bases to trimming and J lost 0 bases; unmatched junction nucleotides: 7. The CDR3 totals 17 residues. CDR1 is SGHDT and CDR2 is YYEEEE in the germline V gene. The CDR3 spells CASSGRQGSSYNSPLHF. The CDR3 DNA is TGTGCCAGCAGCGGCAGACAGGGATCCTCCTATAATTCACCCCTCCACTTT.

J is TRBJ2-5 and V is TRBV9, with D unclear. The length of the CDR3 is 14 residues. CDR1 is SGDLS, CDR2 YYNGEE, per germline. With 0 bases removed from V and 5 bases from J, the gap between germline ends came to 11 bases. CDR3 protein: CASSVGLERETQYF. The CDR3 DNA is TGTGCCAGCAGCGTAGGACTTGAGAGGGAGACCCAGTACTTC.

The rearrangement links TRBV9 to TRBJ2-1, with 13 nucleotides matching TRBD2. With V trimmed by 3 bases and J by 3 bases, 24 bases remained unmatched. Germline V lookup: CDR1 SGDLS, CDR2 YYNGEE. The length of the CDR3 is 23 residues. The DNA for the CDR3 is TGTGCCAGCAGCGCCCAAGGGGCGGGGGGACTAGCGGGGCTGATAGACCGCTACAATGAGCAGTTCTTC. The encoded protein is CASSAQGAGGLAGLIDRYNEQFF. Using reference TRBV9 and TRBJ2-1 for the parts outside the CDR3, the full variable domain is DSGVTQTPKHLITATGQRVTLRCSPRSGDLSVYWYQQSLDQGLQFLIQYYNGEERAKGNILERFSAQQFPDLHSELNLSSLELGDSALYFCASSAQGAGGLAGLIDRYNEQFFGPGTRLTVL.

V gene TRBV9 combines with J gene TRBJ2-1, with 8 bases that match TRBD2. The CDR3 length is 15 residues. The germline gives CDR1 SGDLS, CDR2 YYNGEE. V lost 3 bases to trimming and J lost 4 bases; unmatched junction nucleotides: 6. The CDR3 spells CASSEAGGGYNEQFF. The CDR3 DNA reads TGTGCCAGCAGCGAGGCGGGGGGCGGGTACAATGAGCAGTTCTTC.

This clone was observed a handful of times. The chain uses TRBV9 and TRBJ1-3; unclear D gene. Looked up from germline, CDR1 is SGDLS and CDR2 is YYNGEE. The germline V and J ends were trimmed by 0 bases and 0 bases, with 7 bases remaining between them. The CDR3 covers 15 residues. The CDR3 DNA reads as TGTGCCAGCAGCGTAGACCTACTCTCTGGAAACACCATATATTTT. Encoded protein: CASSVDLLSGNTIYF.

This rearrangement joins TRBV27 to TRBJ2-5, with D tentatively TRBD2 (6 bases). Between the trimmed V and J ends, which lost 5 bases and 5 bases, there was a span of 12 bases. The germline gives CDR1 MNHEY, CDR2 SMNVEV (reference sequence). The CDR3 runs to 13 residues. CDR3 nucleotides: TGTGCCAGCAGTCCCGGAGGGGTGGAGACCCAGTACTTC. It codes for CASSPGGVETQYF.

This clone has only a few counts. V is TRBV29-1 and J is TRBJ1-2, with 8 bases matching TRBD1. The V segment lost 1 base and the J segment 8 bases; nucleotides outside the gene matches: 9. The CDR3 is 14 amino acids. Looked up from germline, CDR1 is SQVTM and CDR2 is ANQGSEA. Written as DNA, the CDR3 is TGCAGCGTTGAAGTTCCACAGGGGGGATACGGCTACACCTTC. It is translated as CSVEVPQGGYGYTF.

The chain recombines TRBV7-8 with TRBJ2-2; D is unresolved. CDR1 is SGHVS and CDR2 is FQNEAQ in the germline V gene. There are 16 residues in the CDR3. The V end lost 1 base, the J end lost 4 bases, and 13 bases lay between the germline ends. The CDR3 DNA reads TGTGCCAGCAGCTTAGGGGGTTCAGAGGTCACCGGGGAGCTGTTTTTT. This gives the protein CASSLGGSEVTGELFF.

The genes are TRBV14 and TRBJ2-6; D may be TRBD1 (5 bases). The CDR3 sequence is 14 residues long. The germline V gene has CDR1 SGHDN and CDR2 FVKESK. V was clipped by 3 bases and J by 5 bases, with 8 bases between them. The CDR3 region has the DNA TGTGCCAGCAGCCAGTCGGACAGGGCCAACGTCCTGACTTTC. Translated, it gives CASSQSDRANVLTF.

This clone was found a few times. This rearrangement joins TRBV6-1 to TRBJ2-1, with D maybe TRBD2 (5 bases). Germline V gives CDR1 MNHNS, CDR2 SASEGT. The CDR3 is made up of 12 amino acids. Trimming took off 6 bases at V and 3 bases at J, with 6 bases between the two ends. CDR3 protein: CASRRDYNEQFF. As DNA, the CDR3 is TGTGCCAGCAGGAGGGACTACAATGAGCAGTTCTTC.

CDR3 coding DNA: TGTGCCAGCAGCTTCTCTCAAGAGACCCAGTACTTC. Protein: CASSFSQETQYF. V gene TRBV7-9 combines with J gene TRBJ2-5; D is ambiguous. Germline V gene lookup returns CDR1 SEHNR and CDR2 FQNEAQ (reference sequence). V was clipped by 3 bases and J by 2 bases, with 4 bases between them. The CDR3 totals 12 residues.

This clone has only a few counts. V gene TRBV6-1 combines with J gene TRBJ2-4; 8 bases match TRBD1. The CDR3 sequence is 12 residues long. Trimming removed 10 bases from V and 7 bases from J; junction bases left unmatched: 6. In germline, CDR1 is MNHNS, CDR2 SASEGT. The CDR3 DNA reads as TGTGCCACCACGGACAGGGTGAACATTCAGTACTTC. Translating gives CATTDRVNIQYF.

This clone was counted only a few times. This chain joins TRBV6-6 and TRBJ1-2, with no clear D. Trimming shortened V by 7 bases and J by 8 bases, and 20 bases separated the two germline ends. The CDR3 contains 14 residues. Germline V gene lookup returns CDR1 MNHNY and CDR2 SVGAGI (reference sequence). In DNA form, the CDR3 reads TGTGCCAGCAAGGAGGTTATTCAAGGTCGGGGCTACACCTTC. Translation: CASKEVIQGRGYTF.